The 25 T cell receptor beta chains below come from one sample, sequenced in a study of CD8 T cells in ankylosing spondylitis listed by TCRdb under 2017. Library preparation used 5' RACE. Sequenced on an Illumina HiSeq 2500. Clones were called with MiXCR by TCRdb after fastp trimmed the public reads at Q25, and only in-frame beta chains were retained. Every CDR3 protein is listed once, alongside the most common genes and DNA of its rows. For this sample the table gives 200,000 to 250,000 distinct CDR3 sequences, of which around 17% were detected only once. The top ten clonotypes cover 40% to 50% of the sample. For these TCRs, the target antigens are not known. The investigation overall reported the following: Blood from ankylosing spondylitis patients appeared to be characterized by a TCR beta motif composed of about eight highly homologous amino acid variants.

Sequencing was performed on blood, either unsorted or a sorted T cell fraction (not recorded which). These receptors all stem from a male donor with ankylosing spondylitis.

This chain connects TRBV12-3 or TRBV12-4 to TRBJ1-5; D remains unclear. V was pared by 3 bases and J by 3 bases, with 9 bases between. CDR3 size: 14 residues. The CDR3 nucleotides read TGTGCCAGCAGTTTCGGGCACTTCAATCAGCCCCAGCATTTT. This codes for CASSFGHFNQPQHF.

This clonotype was seen only a few times. The V call is TRBV11-1, the J call TRBJ2-3; 7 bases agree with TRBD2. The CDR3 sequence is 15 residues long. V gave up 2 bases and J gave up 4 bases; unmatched junction bases: 6. Germline V gene lookup returns CDR1 SGHAT and CDR2 FQDESV (reference sequence). The CDR3 DNA sequence: TGTGCCAGCAGCTTATCGGGGGGTGAGGCAGATACGCAGTATTTT. Residues: CASSLSGGEADTQYF.

This clonotype has a handful of counts. J is TRBJ1-5 and V is TRBV27; 11 positions match TRBD1. The CDR3 runs to 17 residues. In germline, CDR1 is MNHEY, CDR2 SMNVEV (reference sequence). J gave up 4 bases and V 6 bases, and 11 bases lay outside the gene matches. In nucleotides, the CDR3 is TGTGCCAGCAGACTATTTTCGGGACAGGGGGGAAATCAGCCCCAGCATTTT. It encodes CASRLFSGQGGNQPQHF.

This clonotype was seen a few times. The V call is TRBV29-1, the J call TRBJ2-3; no clear D. This CDR3 is 13 amino acids long. With 2 bases removed from V and 2 bases from J, the gap between germline ends came to 8 bases. CDR1 is SQVTM, CDR2 ANQGSEA, per germline. The CDR3 region is CSVEPRYTDTQYF. In DNA form, the CDR3 reads TGCAGCGTTGAACCTCGTTACACAGATACGCAGTATTTT.

At least ten counts were recorded for this clonotype. The V gene is TRBV24-1, the J gene TRBJ2-1; 7 positions agree with TRBD1. V was clipped by 4 bases and J by 4 bases; unmatched bases: 0. Germline CDR1 and CDR2: KGHDR and SFDVKD. This CDR3 region has 13 residues. CDR3 loop: CATSETGYNEQFF. The CDR3 nucleotides read TGTGCCACCAGTGAGACAGGGTACAATGAGCAGTTCTTC.

Many counts were recorded for this clonotype. The chain carries TRBV12-3 or TRBV12-4 and TRBJ2-1; tentative D call: TRBD1 (5 bases). V lost 5 bases to trimming and J lost 5 bases, with 13 bases between them. The CDR3 totals 14 residues. The CDR3 DNA reads TGTGCCAGCAGTCCTCCAGACAGACACAATGAGCAGTTCTTC. Translation: CASSPPDRHNEQFF.

This clonotype has a count of ten or more. V usage is TRBV28 and J usage is TRBJ2-5; TRBD2 matches 10 bases. CDR3 length equals 15 residues. V lost 6 bases and J lost 2; bases outside the gene matches: 6. From germline, CDR1 is MDHEN and CDR2 SYDVKM. The CDR3, as DNA: TGTGCCAGCAGCCCCAGGACTAGCGGTCAAGAGACCCAGTACTTC. Protein product: CASSPRTSGQETQYF.

This clonotype was recorded a few times. V usage is TRBV30 and J usage is TRBJ1-5; 9 bases agree with TRBD1. The CDR3 is 13 residues long. Trimming cost V 4 bases and J 4 bases; bases outside gene matches: 2. Germline values: CDR1 GTSNPN, CDR2 SVGIG (reference sequence). For the CDR3, the DNA is TGTGCCTGGAAAGGGACAGGGAATCAGCCCCAGCATTTT. Translating gives CAWKGTGNQPQHF.

The V and J genes are TRBV7-2 and TRBJ2-5; 8 bases map to TRBD2. The CDR3 consists of 16 residues. Germline CDR1 and CDR2: SGHTA and FQGNSA. J was trimmed by 4 bases and V by 5 bases; bases with no gene match: 12. The CDR3 nucleotides are TGTGCCAGCAGCGATCCGGGACTAGGAAGATTAGAGACCCAGTACTTC. It codes for CASSDPGLGRLETQYF.

The chain joins TRBV6-1 to TRBJ2-7; 7 nucleotides align to TRBD2. Per the germline V gene, CDR1 is MNHNS and CDR2 is SASEGT. CDR3 length: 13 residues. V was clipped by 8 bases and J by 2 bases; unmatched bases: 6. The CDR3 loop reads CASPGLKAYEQYF. The DNA for the CDR3 is TGTGCCAGCCCGGGACTAAAGGCCTACGAGCAGTACTTC.

This clonotype was seen only a few times. The chain has TRBV11-1 and TRBJ2-5; perhaps TRBD2 as D (5 bases). Trimming took off 8 bases at V and 3 bases at J, with 28 bases between the two ends. Per the germline V gene, CDR1 is SGHAT and CDR2 is FQDESV (reference sequence). This CDR3 spans 18 amino acids. CDR3 in amino acids: CASSKYSGVTFWEETQYF. Here the CDR3 DNA reads TGTGCCAGCTCAAAGTATTCCGGGGTTACCTTTTGGGAAGAGACCCAGTACTTC.

This clonotype was recorded at least ten times. The chain has TRBV20-1 and TRBJ2-1; maybe TRBD1 (6 bases). CDR1 DFQATT and CDR2 SNEGSKA come from the germline V gene (reference sequence). The length of the CDR3 is 13 residues. V was pared by 8 bases and J by 4 bases, with 15 bases between. Written as DNA, the CDR3 is TGCAGTACGGGACACCTTTTTTACAATGAGCAGTTCTTC. Protein sequence: CSTGHLFYNEQFF.

V is TRBV5-1 and J is TRBJ2-5, with TRBD2 identical over 9 bases. CDR1 and CDR2 (germline): SGHRS, YFSETQ. V was clipped by 4 bases and J by 2 bases; unmatched bases: 6. The CDR3 extends over 15 amino acids. The CDR3 loop reads CASSLPTSGQETQYF. In nucleotides, the CDR3 is TGCGCCAGCAGCCTCCCGACTAGCGGACAAGAGACCCAGTACTTC. The complete variable domain, with remaining parts taken from reference TRBV5-1 and TRBJ2-5, reads KAGVTQTPRYLIKTRGQQVTLSCSPISGHRSVSWYQQTPGQGLQFLFEYFSETQRNKGNFPGRFSGRQFSNSRSEMNVSTLELGDSALYLCASSLPTSGQETQYFGPGTRLLVL.

This chain uses TRBV4-1 with TRBJ1-1; no firm D call. Germline CDR1 MGHRA, CDR2 YSYEKL. This CDR3 is 14 amino acids long. The V gene lost 1 base and the J gene lost 0 bases, with 6 bases spanning the gap. In nucleotides, the CDR3 is TGCGCCAGCAGCCAAGGGGTTTTGAACACTGAAGCTTTCTTT. It yields the protein CASSQGVLNTEAFF.

This clonotype was seen a handful of times. With a much larger clone just one base away, this may be a read error. This chain links TRBV20-1 with TRBJ2-1, with 10 bases aligning to TRBD2. The CDR3 extends over 17 amino acids. CDR1 and CDR2 (germline): DFQATT, SNEGSKA (reference sequence). CDR3 sequence reads: CCARDVTLAGDVNEQFF. Written as DNA, the CDR3 is TGCTGTGCTAGAGATGTAACTCTAGCGGGAGATGTTAATGAGCAGTTCTTC.

This clonotype came up a few times. The chain uses TRBV5-1 and TRBJ2-5; no firm D call. From germline, CDR1 is SGHRS and CDR2 YFSETQ. This CDR3 comprises 15 residues. The V end lost 0 bases, the J end lost 5 bases, and 14 bases lay between the germline ends. CDR3 sequence: CASSLAWTVPETQYF. The DNA of the CDR3 is TGCGCCAGCAGCTTGGCCTGGACCGTCCCCGAGACCCAGTACTTC.

The chain uses TRBV5-6 and TRBJ1-5; D unresolved. This CDR3 has 14 residues. Germline V gene data show CDR1 as SGHDT and CDR2 as YYEEEE. V lost 3 bases, J lost 3 bases, and 10 bases lay in between. DNA of the CDR3: TGTGCCAGCAGCTCAGGCGCCTACAATCAGCCCCAGCATTTT. This sequence encodes CASSSGAYNQPQHF.

The V and J genes are TRBV14 and TRBJ2-1; 10 bases match TRBD2. This CDR3 region has 16 residues. The germline V gene encodes CDR1 SGHDN and CDR2 FVKESK. With V trimmed by 2 bases and J by 8 bases, 9 bases remained unmatched. The CDR3 here is CASSQLLAGDLDEQFF. The CDR3 DNA sequence: TGTGCCAGCAGCCAATTGCTAGCGGGAGACCTCGATGAGCAGTTCTTC.

This chain uses TRBV11-2 with TRBJ2-7, with TRBD1 matching 9 bases. This CDR3 contains 15 residues. J was trimmed by 2 bases and V by 4 bases; bases with no gene match: 6. CDR1 is SGHAT, CDR2 FQNNGV, per germline. CDR3 region: CASSSGTGFTYEQYF. CDR3 nucleotides: TGTGCCAGCAGCTCCGGGACAGGGTTCACCTACGAGCAGTACTTC.

This clonotype was detected a few times. The chain links TRBV6-1 to TRBJ2-2, with a weak D call TRBD1 (6 bases). The CDR3 runs to 15 residues. CDR1 MNHNS and CDR2 SASEGT come from the germline V gene. V was clipped by 2 bases and J by 6 bases, with 13 bases between them. CDR3: CASSEYRGWAGELFF. Written as DNA, the CDR3 is TGTGCCAGCAGTGAATATAGGGGGTGGGCCGGGGAGCTGTTTTTT.

The genes are TRBV4-1 and TRBJ1-1; 7 nucleotides align to TRBD1. The CDR3 consists of 14 residues. V gave up 3 bases and J gave up 2 bases; unmatched junction bases: 3. Looked up from germline, CDR1 is MGHRA and CDR2 is YSYEKL. This CDR3 is CASSQGTDNTEAFF. Written as DNA, the CDR3 is TGCGCCAGCAGCCAGGGGACAGACAACACTGAAGCTTTCTTT.

The J gene is TRBJ1-4, the V gene TRBV7-9; D not resolved. The CDR3 runs to 13 residues. V was cut by 1 base and J by 8 bases, with 8 bases left in between. Germline CDR1 and CDR2: SEHNR and FQNEAQ (reference sequence). The chain's CDR3 is CASSLVSEEKLFF. The CDR3 DNA reads TGTGCCAGCAGCTTAGTTTCGGAGGAAAAACTGTTTTTT.

The gene calls are TRBV14 and TRBJ2-1; D remains ambiguous. Germline V gene sequence: CDR1 SGHDN, CDR2 FVKESK. Deletions cut 0 bases from V and 7 bases from J, with 13 bases between. This CDR3 region has 15 residues. The CDR3 nucleotides are TGTGCCAGCAGCCAAGAGGGTTATCTACGGAATGAGCAGTTCTTC. It is translated as CASSQEGYLRNEQFF.

This clonotype was observed at least ten times. The rearrangement uses TRBV7-2 and TRBJ2-7; weak D call: TRBD2 (5 bases). The CDR3 consists of 15 residues. V was cut by 4 bases and J by 4 bases, with 17 bases left in between. The V gene's germline CDR1 is SGHTA and CDR2 FQGNSA. The CDR3 loop is CASSSVEGGPYEQYF. DNA of the CDR3: TGTGCCAGCAGCTCAGTAGAAGGAGGTCCTTACGAGCAGTACTTC. The full variable domain, with the rest looked up from reference TRBV7-2 and TRBJ2-7, is GAGVSQSPSNKVTEKGKDVELRCDPISGHTALYWYRQSLGQGLEFLIYFQGNSAPDKSGLPSDRFSAERTGGSVSTLTIQRTQQEDSAVYLCASSSVEGGPYEQYFGPGTRLTVT.

The chain has TRBV4-3 and TRBJ2-1; the match to TRBD2 covers 9 bases. This CDR3 is 20 amino acids long. The germline V gene has CDR1 LGHNA and CDR2 YSLEER. V was pared by 0 bases and J by 6 bases, with 18 bases of the junction left unmatched. The CDR3 region is CASSQEASGTPHHYSNEQFF. CDR3 coding DNA: TGCGCCAGCAGCCAAGAGGCTAGCGGGACCCCCCATCATTACAGCAATGAGCAGTTCTTC.